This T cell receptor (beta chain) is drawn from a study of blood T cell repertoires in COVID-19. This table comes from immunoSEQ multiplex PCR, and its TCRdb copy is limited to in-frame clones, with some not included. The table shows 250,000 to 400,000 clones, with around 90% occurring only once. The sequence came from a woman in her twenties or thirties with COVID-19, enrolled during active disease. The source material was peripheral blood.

The CDR3 nucleotides read TGTGCCAGTAGCGACAGGGGCGGCAATCAGCCCCAGCATTTT. Translated: CASSDRGGNQPQHF. This chain links TRBV19 with TRBJ1-5; 8 bases align to TRBD1. V was pared by 6 bases and J by 2 bases, with 3 bases of the junction left unmatched. This CDR3 comprises 14 residues. Germline V gene sequence: CDR1 LNHDA, CDR2 SQIVND (reference sequence). Full variable domain (outside the CDR3, taken from reference TRBV19 and TRBJ1-5): DGGITQSPKYLFRKEGQNVTLSCEQNLNHDAMYWYRQDPGQGLRLIYYSQIVNDFQKGDIAEGYSVSREKKESFPLTVTSAQKNPTAFYLCASSDRGGNQPQHFGDGTRLSIL.